This entry lists 13 T cell receptor beta chains sequenced from one sample in a study of OX40 agonist ivuxolimab in advanced cancers. Measured with immunoSEQ multiplex PCR; TCRdb has only the in-frame clones, and not every one. The data hold under 80,000 clones, with roughly 86% observed a single time. This specimen was CD4+ or CD8+ T cells sorted from blood, taken in a trial of the OX40 agonist ivuxolimab. These receptors originate from an adult with an advanced solid tumor such as melanoma, head and neck, liver or kidney cancer.

The rearrangement uses TRBV14 and TRBJ1-2; D call uncertain. CDR3 size: 17 residues. V lost 3 bases, J lost 4 bases, and 21 bases lay in between. The germline gives CDR1 SGHDN, CDR2 FVKESK. In DNA, the CDR3 is TGTGCCAGCAGCCAGGATCGCGGACGGATGGCAAGCTATGGCTACACCTTC. Its translation is CASSQDRGRMASYGYTF.

This chain connects TRBV28 to TRBJ1-5, with D perhaps TRBD1 (6 bases). The germline V and J ends were trimmed by 4 bases and 5 bases, with 6 bases remaining between them. The CDR3 sequence is 12 residues long. Germline V CDR1 and CDR2: MDHEN, SYDVKM. CDR3 bases: TGTGCCAGCAGTTACAGGGATCAGCCCCAGCATTTT. This translates into CASSYRDQPQHF. Together with reference TRBV28 and TRBJ1-5, the CDR3 gives the full variable domain: DVKVTQSSRYLVKRTGEKVFLECVQDMDHENMFWYRQDPGLGLRLIYFSYDVKMKEKGDIPEGYSVSREKKERFSLILESASTNQTSMYLCASSYRDQPQHFGDGTRLSIL.

The chain recombines TRBV10-3 with TRBJ1-1; no definite D call. V was shortened by 3 bases and J by 2 bases, with 16 bases between the two germline ends. The CDR3 spans 16 residues. Germline CDR1 ENHRY, CDR2 SYGVKD. The DNA for the CDR3 is TGTGCCATCAGTGAATTAGGGAGGGTAAGAAACACTGAAGCTTTCTTT. It yields the protein CAISELGRVRNTEAFF.

This clone has just a few counts. This chain connects TRBV6-5 to TRBJ1-2; D is unresolved. CDR1 is MNHEY, CDR2 SVGAGI, per germline. V lost 1 base and J lost 6, with 18 bases in between. The CDR3 is made up of 16 amino acids. The CDR3 loop reads CASSYLPDAWLDGYTF. The CDR3 DNA reads as TGTGCCAGCAGTTACTTACCAGACGCGTGGCTGGATGGCTACACCTTC.

The rearrangement uses TRBV29-1 and TRBJ1-1, with TRBD1 matching 7 bases. The CDR3 contains 14 residues. V shed 6 bases, J shed 0 bases, and the junction held 7 bases outside the gene matches. CDR1 is SQVTM, CDR2 ANQGSEA, per germline. The CDR3 spells CSVGTDFLNTEAFF. The CDR3 nucleotides read TGCAGCGTCGGGACAGACTTTTTGAACACTGAAGCTTTCTTT.

This clone was observed a handful of times. Other DNA sequences of this sample code for an identical CDR3. The V and J genes are TRBV18 and TRBJ1-1, with D hard to call. CDR3 size: 13 residues. The germline gives CDR1 KGHSH, CDR2 LQKENI. The germline V and J ends were trimmed by 1 base and 2 bases, with 5 bases remaining between them. The CDR3 DNA reads as TGTGCCAGCTCACCACAGGGAAACACTGAAGCTTTCTTT. Translation: CASSPQGNTEAFF.

The rearrangement joins TRBV19 to TRBJ2-1; D possibly corresponds to TRBD1 (6 bases). The germline gives CDR1 LNHDA, CDR2 SQIVND (reference sequence). Trimming stripped 8 bases from V and 1 base from J, with 12 bases between. This CDR3 spans 14 amino acids. The CDR3 DNA sequence: TGTGCCAGTCAAACAGGGAGATCCTACAATGAGCAGTTCTTC. Protein sequence: CASQTGRSYNEQFF.

The chain links TRBV11-2 to TRBJ1-1; the match to TRBD1 covers 10 bases. Trimming took 3 bases from V and 7 from J; bases not matched to a gene: 8. CDR1 and CDR2 (germline): SGHAT, FQNNGV. This CDR3 region has 15 residues. CDR3 loop: CASSFRGQGTDEAFF. As DNA, the CDR3 is TGTGCCAGCAGCTTTCGGGGACAGGGGACAGATGAAGCTTTCTTT.

Here the CDR3 DNA reads TGTGCCAGCAGTTTTACTACCGGGATGAGGGCTTATGGCTACACCTTC. Encoded protein: CASSFTTGMRAYGYTF. This sequence joins TRBV28 and TRBJ1-2; D unclear. This CDR3 has 16 residues. Trimming took 3 bases from V and 5 from J, leaving 19 bases between them. Germline CDR1 reads MDHEN; CDR2 reads SYDVKM.

This sequence joins TRBV19 and TRBJ2-5; 8 positions match TRBD1. The J segment lost 4 bases and the V segment lost 5 bases, leaving 3 bases of the junction unmatched. Germline lookup yields CDR1 LNHDA and CDR2 SQIVND (reference sequence). The CDR3 spans 13 residues. The CDR3 region is CASSSQGAETQYF. DNA of the CDR3: TGTGCCAGTAGTTCGCAGGGGGCAGAGACCCAGTACTTC. The complete variable domain, with remaining parts taken from reference TRBV19 and TRBJ2-5, reads DGGITQSPKYLFRKEGQNVTLSCEQNLNHDAMYWYRQDPGQGLRLIYYSQIVNDFQKGDIAEGYSVSREKKESFPLTVTSAQKNPTAFYLCASSSQGAETQYFGPGTRLLVL.

The rearrangement uses TRBV27 and TRBJ1-6, with a tentative D call TRBD1 (6 bases). The length of the CDR3 is 16 residues. The germline V gene encodes CDR1 MNHEY and CDR2 SMNVEV (reference sequence). Trimming removed 0 bases from V and 7 bases from J, with 13 bases in between. The CDR3 spells CASSLSPGAMNSPLHF. CDR3 DNA sequence: TGTGCCAGCAGTTTATCTCCGGGGGCGATGAATTCACCCCTCCACTTT.

The chain employs TRBV27 and TRBJ1-3; the D is unclear. This CDR3 region has 14 residues. V lost 5 bases to trimming and J lost 3 bases, with 11 bases between them. Germline V gene sequence: CDR1 MNHEY, CDR2 SMNVEV (reference sequence). The CDR3 region is CASSPLGHGNTIYF. CDR3 sequence (DNA): TGTGCCAGCAGTCCGCTTGGTCATGGAAACACCATATATTTT.

This rearrangement joins TRBV28 to TRBJ2-1, with 9 bases lining up with TRBD2. CDR3 size: 16 residues. V dropped 7 bases and J dropped 5; count of bases not matched to a gene: 12. The germline V gene encodes CDR1 MDHEN and CDR2 SYDVKM. The CDR3 loop reads CASNPPGLAGNNEQFF. CDR3 DNA sequence: TGTGCCAGCAACCCCCCTGGGCTAGCGGGGAACAATGAGCAGTTCTTC.